Here is one TCR beta chain with its context. Its antigen is currently unknown. The record originates from a study of T cell repertoires in cytomegalovirus infection. Across the study: Both recently identified HLA-C-restricted and well-studied HLA-B-restricted CMV epitopes were used in the study. Indications came from public TCR beta signatures; they pointed to CMV infection and to a matching HLA type.

Study findings and constraints: Cumulative public TCR beta family frequency identified CMV carriers with the relevant HLA. Across the ex vivo response, the dominant clonotypes were HLA-C-restricted CMV-specific TCR beta clonotypes.

Germline V lookup: CDR1 MNHNS, CDR2 SASEGT. The CDR3 has 12 amino acids. V was trimmed by 2 bases and J by 4 bases, leaving 5 bases between them. Via MiXCR, TCRdb re-called the reads, giving one row per CDR3 protein. Among 90,000 to 120,000 distinct CDR3 sequences listed, roughly 41% were seen once. The receptor was isolated from a human donor in good health (CMV status not recorded). Some clones in this sample may be carry-over from other donors' samples. The chain joins TRBV6-1 to TRBJ1-1; D uncertain. Specimen: CD8+ T cells from cultured PBMCs, collected from culture after CMV antigen stimulation. The CDR3 spells CASSELGTEAFF. The CDR3 DNA follows: TGTGCCAGCAGTGAATTGGGCACTGAAGCTTTCTTT.